The present T cell receptor (beta chain) was sequenced within a study of shared clonotypes between healthy human individuals. This clone turned up a few times. This CDR3 has 16 residues. V lost 6 bases and J 0 bases, leaving 17 bases between the germline ends. Germline V gene sequence: CDR1 SGHNT, CDR2 YYREEE (reference sequence). The method was immunoSEQ multiplex PCR; TCRdb's version includes in-frame clones alone and lacks a portion of them. The sample carries around 720,000 clones, less than 80% recorded once. The chain employs TRBV5-4 and TRBJ2-3; tentatively, D is TRBD2 (6 bases). The sequencing input was memory CD4+ T cells sorted from blood. Documented subset: CD45RA-negative fraction. The receptor's source is a woman younger than 45 in good health. DNA for the CDR3: TGTGCCAGCACCATTGGAACCAGCGGGAGCACAGATACGCAGTATTTT. This sequence encodes CASTIGTSGSTDTQYF.